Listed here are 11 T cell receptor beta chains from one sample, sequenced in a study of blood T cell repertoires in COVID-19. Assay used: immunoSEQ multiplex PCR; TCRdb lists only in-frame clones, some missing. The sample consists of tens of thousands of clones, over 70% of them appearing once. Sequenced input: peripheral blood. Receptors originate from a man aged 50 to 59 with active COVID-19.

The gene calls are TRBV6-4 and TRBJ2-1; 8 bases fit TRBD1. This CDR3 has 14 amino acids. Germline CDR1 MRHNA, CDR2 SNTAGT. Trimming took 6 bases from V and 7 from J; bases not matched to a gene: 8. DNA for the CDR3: TGTGCCAGCAGCCTGGACAGGGTCGCGAATGAGCAGTTCTTC. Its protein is CASSLDRVANEQFF.

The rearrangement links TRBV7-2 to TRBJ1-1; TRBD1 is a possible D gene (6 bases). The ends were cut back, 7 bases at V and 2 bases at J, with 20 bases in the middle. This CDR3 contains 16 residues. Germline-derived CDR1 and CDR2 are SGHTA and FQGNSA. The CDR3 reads CASKTGGQGLNTEAFF. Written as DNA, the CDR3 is TGTGCCAGCAAAACGGGGGGGCAGGGACTTAACACTGAAGCTTTCTTT.

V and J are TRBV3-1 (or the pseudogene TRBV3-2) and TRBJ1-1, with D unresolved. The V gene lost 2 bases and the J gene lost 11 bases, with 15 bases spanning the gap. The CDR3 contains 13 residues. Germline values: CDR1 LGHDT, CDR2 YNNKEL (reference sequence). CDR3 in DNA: TGTGCCAGCAGCCAAAACCACCCAAGCAAGGCTTTCTTT. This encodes CASSQNHPSKAFF.

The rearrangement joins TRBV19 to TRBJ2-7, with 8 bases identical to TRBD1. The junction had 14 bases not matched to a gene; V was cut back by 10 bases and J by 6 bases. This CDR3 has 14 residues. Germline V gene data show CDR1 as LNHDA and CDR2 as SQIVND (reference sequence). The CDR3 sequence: CATRPRQGSVEQYF. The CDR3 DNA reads TGTGCCACCAGGCCCCGACAGGGGTCGGTCGAGCAGTACTTC.

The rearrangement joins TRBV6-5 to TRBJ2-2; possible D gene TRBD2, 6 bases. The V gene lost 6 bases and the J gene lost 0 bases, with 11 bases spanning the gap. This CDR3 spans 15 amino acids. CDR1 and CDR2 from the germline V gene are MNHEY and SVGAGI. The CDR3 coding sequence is TGTGCCAGCAGACGCGGGACCACGAACACCGGGGAGCTGTTTTTT. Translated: CASRRGTTNTGELFF.

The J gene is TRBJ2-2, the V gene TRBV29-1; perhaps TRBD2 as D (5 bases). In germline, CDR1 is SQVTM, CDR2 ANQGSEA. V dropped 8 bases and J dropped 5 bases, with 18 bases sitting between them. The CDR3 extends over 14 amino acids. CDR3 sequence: CSTTTLPGTGELFF. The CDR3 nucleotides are TGCAGCACGACGACACTTCCGGGGACCGGGGAGCTGTTTTTT.

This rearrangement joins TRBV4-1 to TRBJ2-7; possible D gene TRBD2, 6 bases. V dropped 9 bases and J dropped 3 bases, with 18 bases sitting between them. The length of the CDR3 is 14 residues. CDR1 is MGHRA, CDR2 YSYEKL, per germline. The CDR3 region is CASRGSRVFYEQYF. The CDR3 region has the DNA TGCGCCAGTCGGGGGTCCAGGGTATTCTACGAGCAGTACTTC.

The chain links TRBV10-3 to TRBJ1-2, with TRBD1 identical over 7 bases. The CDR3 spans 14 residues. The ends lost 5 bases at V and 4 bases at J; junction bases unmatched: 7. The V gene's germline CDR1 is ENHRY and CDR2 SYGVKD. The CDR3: CAISLDRASYGYTF. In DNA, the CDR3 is TGTGCCATCAGTCTAGACAGGGCGTCCTATGGCTACACCTTC.

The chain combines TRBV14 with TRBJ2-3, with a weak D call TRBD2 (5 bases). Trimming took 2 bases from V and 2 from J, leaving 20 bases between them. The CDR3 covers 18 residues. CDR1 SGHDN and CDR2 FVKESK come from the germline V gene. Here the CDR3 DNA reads TGTGCCAGCAGCCAATTGAGGGCTGGGCTAGCACTCACAGATACGCAGTATTTT. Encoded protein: CASSQLRAGLALTDTQYF.

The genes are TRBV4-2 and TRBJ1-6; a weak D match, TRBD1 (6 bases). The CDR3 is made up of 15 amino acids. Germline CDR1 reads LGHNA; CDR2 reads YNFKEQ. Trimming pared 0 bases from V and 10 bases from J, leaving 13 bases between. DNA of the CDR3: TGTGCCAGCAGCCAAGACATAGCAGGGGTATCACCCCTCCACTTT. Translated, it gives CASSQDIAGVSPLHF.

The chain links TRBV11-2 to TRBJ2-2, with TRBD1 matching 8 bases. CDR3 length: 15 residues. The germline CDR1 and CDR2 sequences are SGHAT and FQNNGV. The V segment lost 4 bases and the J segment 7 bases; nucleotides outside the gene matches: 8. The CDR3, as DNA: TGTGCCAGCAGCTCACAGGGGGTCGGCGTCGGGGAGCTGTTTTTT. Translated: CASSSQGVGVGELFF. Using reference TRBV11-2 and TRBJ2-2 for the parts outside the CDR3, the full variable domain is EAGVAQSPRYKIIEKRQSVAFWCNPISGHATLYWYQQILGQGPKLLIQFQNNGVVDDSQLPKDRFSAERLKGVDSTLKIQPAKLEDSAVYLCASSSQGVGVGELFFGEGSRLTVL.